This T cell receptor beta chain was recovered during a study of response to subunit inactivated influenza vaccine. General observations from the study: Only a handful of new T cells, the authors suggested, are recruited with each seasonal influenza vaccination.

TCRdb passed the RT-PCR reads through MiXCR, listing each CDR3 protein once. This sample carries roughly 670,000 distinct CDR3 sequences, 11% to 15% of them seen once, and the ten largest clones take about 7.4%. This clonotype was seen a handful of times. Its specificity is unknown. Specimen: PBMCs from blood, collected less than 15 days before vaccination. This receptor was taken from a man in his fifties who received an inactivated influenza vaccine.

CDR3: CASSSSGGATETQYF. DNA of the CDR3: TGTGCCAGCAGCTCATCCGGGGGGGCCACGGAGACCCAGTACTTC. The gene calls are TRBV7-9 and TRBJ2-5; 8 bases agree with TRBD2. Germline CDR1 and CDR2: SEHNR and FQNEAQ (reference sequence). Germline trimming cut 4 bases from V and 5 bases from J; bases unmatched to any gene: 9. This CDR3 is 15 amino acids long.